The 16 T cell receptor beta chains given below trace back to one sample, sequenced in a study of blood T cell repertoires in COVID-19. The data were produced by immunoSEQ multiplex PCR, yet TCRdb's version contains in-frame clones alone and is incomplete. Found here are 430,000 or so clones, 88% of them singletons; the top ten hold 1.8%. The sample taken for sequencing was PBMCs or T cells enriched from blood (not recorded which). The receptors come from a woman aged 40 to 50 who had recovered from COVID-19.

The gene calls are TRBV21-1 and TRBJ2-2; no check of the table's D call, TRBD1, against the DNA was made. TRBV21-1 is recorded as a pseudogene. CDR3 length: 15 residues. CDR3 protein: CASSNRTIIVGELFF. The DNA for the CDR3 is TGTGCCAGCAGCAATCGGACAATTATAGTCGGGGAGCTGTTTTTT.

V usage is TRBV18 and J usage is TRBJ2-3, with 12 bases lining up with TRBD1. Trimming at V came to 4 bases and at J to 7 bases, leaving 18 bases not matched to a gene. Looked up from germline, CDR1 is KGHSH and CDR2 is LQKENI. The length of the CDR3 is 19 residues. CDR3 bases: TGTGCCAGCTCACAACAAACCAACGCCCCGGGACAGGGGGCCCATACGCAGTATTTT. Residues: CASSQQTNAPGQGAHTQYF.

The chain combines TRBV12-3 or TRBV12-4 with TRBJ1-2; 7 bases map to TRBD1. Losses at the gene ends were 6 bases for V and 3 bases for J; bases not matched to a gene: 4. The CDR3 extends over 13 amino acids. CDR3 coding DNA: TGTGCCAGCAGCAATCAGGGGGACTATGGCTACACCTTC. Residues: CASSNQGDYGYTF.

This clone was detected only once. This CDR3 is CAWSFGGTGELFF. The CDR3 bases are TGTGCCTGGTCTTTTGGAGGGACCGGGGAGCTGTTTTTT. The gene calls are TRBV30 and TRBJ2-2; TRBD2 is a possible D gene (6 bases). In germline, CDR1 is GTSNPN, CDR2 SVGIG (reference sequence). This CDR3 region has 13 residues. Deletions cut 5 bases from V and 5 bases from J, with 12 bases between. The complete variable domain, with remaining parts taken from reference TRBV30 and TRBJ2-2, reads SQTIHQWPATLVQPVGSPLSLECTVEGTSNPNLYWYRQAAGRGLQLLFYSVGIGQISSEVPQNLSASRPQDRQFILSSKKLLLSDSGFYLCAWSFGGTGELFFGEGSRLTVL.

This sequence joins TRBV19 and TRBJ1-5, with 9 bases fitting TRBD1. The germline gives CDR1 LNHDA, CDR2 SQIVND (reference sequence). This CDR3 contains 17 residues. Trimming at V came to 0 bases and at J to 9 bases, leaving 12 bases not matched to a gene. Here the CDR3 reads CASSIDSDRGVWRPQHF. CDR3 bases: TGTGCCAGTAGTATAGATTCGGACAGGGGAGTGTGGCGGCCCCAGCATTTT.

V usage is TRBV4-3 and J usage is TRBJ2-1, with 12 bases aligning to TRBD2. Germline CDR1 is LGHNA and CDR2 is YSLEER. The CDR3 covers 19 residues. Trimming cost V 1 base and J 1 base; bases outside gene matches: 8. The CDR3 reads CASSQGGPLAGGSYNEQFF. CDR3 bases: TGCGCCAGCAGCCAAGGGGGCCCACTAGCGGGAGGATCCTACAATGAGCAGTTCTTC.

V and J are TRBV27 and TRBJ1-2; 10 nucleotides agree with TRBD1. The CDR3 extends over 15 amino acids. J was trimmed by 8 bases and V by 5 bases; bases with no gene match: 11. Germline assignment: CDR1 MNHEY and CDR2 SMNVEV (reference sequence). Here the CDR3 DNA reads TGTGCCAGCAGTCTTAACCCGACAGGGGGCGGGGGCTACACCTTC. It yields the protein CASSLNPTGGGGYTF.

V and J are TRBV29-1 and TRBJ2-7, with 9 nucleotides matching TRBD2. In germline, CDR1 is SQVTM, CDR2 ANQGSEA. The CDR3 contains 15 residues. V gave up 3 bases and J gave up 6 bases; unmatched junction bases: 12. The CDR3 loop reads CSVEMTGGGAAEQYF. For the CDR3, the DNA is TGCAGCGTTGAGATGACAGGCGGGGGGGCCGCCGAGCAGTACTTC.

The rearrangement joins TRBV7-9 to TRBJ1-2, with D possibly matching TRBD1 (6 bases). Trimming took off 6 bases at V and 2 bases at J, with 13 bases between the two ends. CDR3 length: 14 amino acids. The V gene's germline CDR1 is SEHNR and CDR2 FQNEAQ (reference sequence). The CDR3 region has the DNA TGTGCCAGCAGACCCGGGACATCGAACTATGGCTACACCTTC. It encodes CASRPGTSNYGYTF. Full variable domain (outside the CDR3, taken from reference TRBV7-9 and TRBJ1-2): DTGVSQNPRHKITKRGQNVTFRCDPISEHNRLYWYRQTLGQGPEFLTYFQNEAQLEKSRLLSDRFSAERPKGSFSTLEIQRTEQGDSAMYLCASRPGTSNYGYTFGSGTRLTVV.

This rearrangement joins TRBV13 to TRBJ2-7, with D maybe TRBD1 (5 bases). Trimming took off 0 bases at V and 3 bases at J, with 9 bases between the two ends. Germline loops: CDR1 PRHDT, CDR2 FYEKMQ (reference sequence). This CDR3 comprises 14 residues. In nucleotides, the CDR3 is TGTGCCAGCAGCTTAGGCGTAGGGGACTACGAGCAGTACTTC. Protein product: CASSLGVGDYEQYF.

This clone was observed a handful of times. This sequence joins TRBV7-2 and TRBJ1-2; TRBD1 aligns across 9 bases. The trim removed 5 bases at V and 7 bases at J, leaving 11 bases unmatched. The CDR3 is 15 amino acids. The germline V gene has CDR1 SGHTA and CDR2 FQGNSA. CDR3 nucleotides: TGTGCCAGCAGCACCTCCCGGGACAGGGTGTCTGGCTACACCTTC. Encoded protein: CASSTSRDRVSGYTF.

For the CDR3, the DNA is TGTGCCATCAGTGGGACAGGGGGCTTTGAAGCTTTCTTT. This codes for CAISGTGGFEAFF. J is TRBJ1-1 and V is TRBV10-3; 11 bases line up with TRBD1. V was pared by 4 bases and J by 7 bases, with 2 bases of the junction left unmatched. The CDR3 sequence is 13 residues long. Germline V gene sequence: CDR1 ENHRY, CDR2 SYGVKD.

This clone was observed a single time. The CDR3 spells CASSYLETGKGEAFF. Here the CDR3 DNA reads TGTGCCAGCAGTTACCTGGAGACAGGGAAAGGTGAAGCTTTCTTT. This chain links TRBV6-6 with TRBJ1-1, with 7 bases lining up with TRBD1. V shed 2 bases, J shed 7 bases, and the junction held 10 bases outside the gene matches. CDR1 is MNHNY, CDR2 SVGAGI, per germline (reference sequence). The CDR3 sequence is 15 residues long.

This clone was detected a few times. CDR3 nucleotide sequence: TGTGCCAGCAGCTTAGAGTCTTCCTATAGCAATCAGCCCCAGCATTTT. This encodes CASSLESSYSNQPQHF. V gene TRBV7-2 combines with J gene TRBJ1-5; D gene ambiguous. V was pared by 1 base and J by 0 bases, with 10 bases between. Germline assignment: CDR1 SGHTA and CDR2 FQGNSA. The CDR3 is made up of 16 amino acids.

V and J are TRBV29-1 and TRBJ1-1, with D hard to call. The V end was cut by 7 bases, the J end by 4 bases, with 13 bases between. CDR1 SQVTM and CDR2 ANQGSEA come from the germline V gene. The CDR3 is 12 residues long. As DNA, the CDR3 is TGCAGCGGGCGGGGTTGGAGCACTGAAGCTTTCTTT. It encodes CSGRGWSTEAFF.

The rearrangement joins TRBV6-2 or TRBV6-3 to TRBJ1-2, with TRBD1 identical over 9 bases. V gave up 0 bases and J gave up 3 bases; unmatched junction bases: 2. In germline, CDR1 is MNHEY, CDR2 SVGEGT. This CDR3 spans 15 amino acids. The CDR3 region is CASSYSDRGDYGYTF. The CDR3 bases are TGTGCCAGCAGTTACTCGGACAGGGGCGACTATGGCTACACCTTC.